Shown below are 19 T cell receptor beta chains from a single sample sequenced in a study of T cell repertoires in cytomegalovirus infection. Which antigens these TCRs recognize remains unknown. TCRdb fed the reads into MiXCR, producing one record per CDR3 protein. The data hold around 800,000 distinct CDR3 sequences, with approximately 32% observed a single time. This sample comprised cultured CD8+ T cells from PBMCs, obtained from culture after CMV antigen stimulation. Source of these receptors: a human donor in good health (CMV status not recorded). Some clones in this sample may be carry-over from other donors' samples.

This clonotype was observed at least ten times. The chain recombines TRBV7-2 with TRBJ2-5; TRBD1 aligns across 8 bases. The CDR3 has 17 residues. Germline V lookup: CDR1 SGHTA, CDR2 FQGNSA. With 2 bases clipped from V and 4 bases from J, the junction kept 12 bases outside the gene matches. The CDR3 loop is CASSLLVWGRGLETQYF. The CDR3 DNA is TGTGCCAGCAGCTTACTGGTCTGGGGCAGGGGGCTAGAGACCCAGTACTTC.

Concerning this clonotype: A much more abundant neighbour one base away suggests this may be a read error. The chain joins TRBV12-3 or TRBV12-4 to TRBJ2-1; D may correspond to TRBD1 or TRBD2 (5 bases each). V lost 10 bases to trimming and J lost 2 bases, with 18 bases between them. This CDR3 has 15 amino acids. Here the CDR3 reads CANNQLTGPYNEQFF. The DNA of the CDR3 is TGTGCCAACAACCAACTAACGGGGCCCTACAATGAGCAGTTCTTC.

The chain couples TRBV11-2 to TRBJ1-5; TRBD1 matches at 9 bases. The CDR3 is made up of 15 amino acids. V lost 5 bases, J lost 4 bases, and 6 bases stayed unmatched. Germline V lookup: CDR1 SGHAT, CDR2 FQNNGV. The CDR3 spells CASSPGTGWNQPQHF. DNA of the CDR3: TGTGCCAGCAGCCCGGGGACAGGGTGGAATCAGCCCCAGCATTTT.

This clonotype appeared many times. The chain recombines TRBV7-6 with TRBJ2-1, with 10 bases aligning to TRBD2. J gave up 7 bases and V 3 bases, and 6 bases lay outside the gene matches. CDR1 and CDR2 from the germline V gene are SGHVS and FNYEAQ. This CDR3 region has 15 residues. In nucleotides, the CDR3 is TGTGCCAGCAGCTTGAGCGGGGGGGCCCAAAATGAGCAGTTCTTC. Its translation: CASSLSGGAQNEQFF.

The J gene is TRBJ2-3, the V gene TRBV20-1; D unclear. The length of the CDR3 is 16 residues. CDR1 is DFQATT, CDR2 SNEGSKA, per germline (reference sequence). The V gene lost 6 bases and the J gene lost 0 bases, with 19 bases spanning the gap. CDR3 residues: CSAPAISDFSTDTQYF. CDR3 DNA sequence: TGCAGTGCCCCAGCTATCTCGGATTTTAGCACAGATACGCAGTATTTT.

This clonotype has only a few counts. The chain joins TRBV7-9 to TRBJ1-6; D remains ambiguous. The CDR3 sequence is 12 residues long. Trimming shortened V by 1 base and J by 10 bases, and 5 bases separated the two germline ends. CDR1 is SEHNR and CDR2 is FQNEAQ in the germline V gene (reference sequence). CDR3 loop: CASSLDGSPLHF. For the CDR3, the DNA is TGTGCCAGCAGCTTAGATGGGTCACCCCTCCACTTT.

The chain carries TRBV29-1 and TRBJ1-2; D is unclear. V lost 4 bases, J lost 5 bases, and 8 bases lay in between. The V gene's germline CDR1 is SQVTM and CDR2 ANQGSEA. CDR3 length: 11 amino acids. The CDR3 DNA reads as TGCAGCGTTGTTACACTATATGGCTACACCTTC. It yields the protein CSVVTLYGYTF.

This clonotype was seen a single time. The chain combines TRBV7-4 with TRBJ1-1; no firm D call. This CDR3 contains 15 residues. Germline CDR1 is SGHVT and CDR2 is SQSDAQ. V lost 5 bases and J lost 0, with 13 bases in between. This chain's CDR3 is CASSTLDGVNTEAFF. CDR3 DNA: TGTGCCAGCAGCACCCTGGACGGGGTGAACACTGAAGCTTTCTTT.

This clonotype was picked up many times. The gene calls are TRBV7-6 and TRBJ2-4; a possible D gene is TRBD2 (6 bases). This CDR3 contains 16 residues. Germline lookup yields CDR1 SGHVS and CDR2 FNYEAQ. V was clipped by 5 bases and J by 1 base, with 15 bases between them. For the CDR3, the DNA is TGTGCCAGCAGCCCAGGACTACTTACGGCCAAAAACATTCAGTACTTC. It yields the protein CASSPGLLTAKNIQYF. The variable domain in full, completed from reference TRBV7-6 and TRBJ2-4, reads GAGVSQSPRYKVTKRGQDVALRCDPISGHVSLYWYRQALGQGPEFLTYFNYEAQQDKSGLPNDRFSAERPEGSISTLTIQRTEQRDSAMYRCASSPGLLTAKNIQYFGAGTRLSVL.

This clonotype was counted a few times. The V call is TRBV27, the J call TRBJ1-5; no clear D. The germline V and J ends were trimmed by 1 base and 6 bases, with 10 bases remaining between them. CDR1 and CDR2 from the germline V gene are MNHEY and SMNVEV (reference sequence). The CDR3 loop spans 14 amino acids. The CDR3 nucleotides read TGTGCCAGCAGTTTATTCGGCTCGGCTCAGCCCCAGCATTTT. Encoded protein: CASSLFGSAQPQHF.

Note on this clonotype: One end of the junction fails to match germline, which may point to a read error. The rearrangement links TRBV7-6 to TRBJ2-5; D not certain. This CDR3 contains 15 residues. Germline values: CDR1 SGHVS, CDR2 FNYEAQ. CDR3 DNA sequence: TGTACCAGCAGGTATATCGACAACCCCCAAGAGACCCAGTACTTC. It yields the protein CTSRYIDNPQETQYF.

This clonotype has just a few counts. J is TRBJ2-2 and V is TRBV4-1; the match to TRBD1 covers 7 bases. Germline values: CDR1 MGHRA, CDR2 YSYEKL. The CDR3 runs to 17 residues. V lost 0 bases, J lost 0 bases, and 4 bases stayed unmatched. The CDR3 is CASSQDQGTANTGELFF. CDR3 bases: TGCGCCAGCAGCCAAGATCAAGGGACAGCGAACACCGGGGAGCTGTTTTTT.

This clonotype was counted a few times. The rearrangement uses TRBV7-6 and TRBJ1-1; 8 bases map to TRBD1. Germline CDR1 reads SGHVS; CDR2 reads FNYEAQ. After removal of 4 bases from V and 6 bases from J, the junction contained 7 bases not matched to a gene. The CDR3 has 14 residues. The CDR3 region has the DNA TGTGCCAGCAGCTCAGGGGGCAGGGGGCCTGAAGCTTTCTTT. This encodes CASSSGGRGPEAFF.

The CDR3 loop reads CATSYRGRVYEQYV. The CDR3 DNA reads TGTGCCACCAGTTACAGGGGGAGGGTCTACGAGCAGTACGTC. This sequence joins TRBV15 and TRBJ2-7, with a weak D call TRBD1 (8 bases). Germline V CDR1 and CDR2: LNHNV, YYDKDF (reference sequence). The CDR3 covers 14 residues. V dropped 6 bases and J dropped 3 bases, with 15 bases sitting between them.

This chain uses TRBV12-3 or TRBV12-4 with TRBJ1-4; 7 bases are a match to TRBD1. V lost 5 bases, J lost 2 bases, and 11 bases stayed unmatched. This CDR3 region has 17 residues. CDR3 sequence (DNA): TGTGCCAGCAGTCCTTGGGGGGACAGCTTCACTAATGAAAAACTGTTTTTT. It codes for CASSPWGDSFTNEKLFF.

The gene calls are TRBV9 and TRBJ1-1; D is unclear. The germline V gene encodes CDR1 SGDLS and CDR2 YYNGEE. Trimming took 0 bases from V and 5 from J, leaving 11 bases between them. The CDR3 length is 14 residues. CDR3 DNA: TGTGCCAGCAGCGTAGTGGCGGCGGGTACTGAAGCTTTCTTT. Its protein product is CASSVVAAGTEAFF.

As DNA, the CDR3 is TGTGCCAGCAGCTTAGCGTCCGACGGGGCCAAAAACATTCAGTACTTC. The encoded protein is CASSLASDGAKNIQYF. V and J are TRBV7-4 and TRBJ2-4; D call uncertain. The CDR3 is 16 amino acids. The V end was cut by 0 bases, the J end by 1 base, with 10 bases between. Germline CDR1 SGHVT, CDR2 SQSDAQ. The full variable domain, in which reference TRBV7-4 and TRBJ2-4 provide the parts outside the CDR3, is GAGVSQSPRYKVAKRGRDVALRCDSISGHVTLYWYRQTLGQGSEVLTYSQSDAQRDKSGRPSGRFSAERPERSVSTLKIQRTEQGDSAVYLCASSLASDGAKNIQYFGAGTRLSVL.

The chain recombines TRBV28 with TRBJ1-2, with a possible D match to TRBD1 (5 bases). Germline V lookup: CDR1 MDHEN, CDR2 SYDVKM. This CDR3 has 14 residues. The germline V and J ends were trimmed by 4 bases and 5 bases, with 14 bases remaining between them. The CDR3 here is CASSSWRTNYGYTF. In DNA, the CDR3 is TGTGCCAGCAGTTCCTGGCGGACAAATTATGGCTACACCTTC.

This clonotype occurred a few times. The chain is built from TRBV9 and TRBJ2-1, with D possibly being TRBD1 (6 bases). Trimming left V 0 bases short and J 0 bases short, with 13 bases between. The CDR3 is 17 residues long. Germline V gene sequence: CDR1 SGDLS, CDR2 YYNGEE. The CDR3 coding sequence is TGTGCCAGCAGCGTAGCAGGGGATCCCAGCTCCTACAATGAGCAGTTCTTC. It yields the protein CASSVAGDPSSYNEQFF. Looking up the rest from reference TRBV9 and TRBJ2-1 gives the full variable domain: DSGVTQTPKHLITATGQRVTLRCSPRSGDLSVYWYQQSLDQGLQFLIQYYNGEERAKGNILERFSAQQFPDLHSELNLSSLELGDSALYFCASSVAGDPSSYNEQFFGPGTRLTVL.